This record looks at one TCR beta chain sequence and its context. This sample includes further DNA sequences coding for the same CDR3. The germline gives CDR1 DFQATT, CDR2 SNEGSKA (reference sequence). V lost 5 bases and J 4 bases, leaving 3 bases between the germline ends. The CDR3 totals 10 residues. The sample comes from a study of cytomegalovirus exposure and HLA in healthy donors. Primers: 60 Vbeta forward and 13 Jbeta reverse. The data were produced by immunoSEQ multiplex PCR, yet TCRdb's version contains in-frame clones alone and is incomplete. In the table there are 100,000 to 150,000 clones, about 84% of which are singletons.

The rearrangement uses TRBV20-1 and TRBJ2-1; D gene ambiguous. The sequence was collected from a boy younger than 18 in good health and CMV-seronegative. The specimen was PBMCs. The CDR3 loop reads CSAVYNEQFF. In nucleotides, the CDR3 is TGCAGTGCTGTATACAATGAGCAGTTCTTC.